This T cell receptor beta chain was profiled in a study of blood T cell repertoires in COVID-19. Across the whole study: Both acute and convalescent COVID-19 samples were obtained from the United States, Italy and Spain.

As handled by the study authors: How many nucleated cells were present was estimated from reference gene primer amplification. Clones were read by immunoSEQ multiplex PCR, and TCRdb kept only the in-frame ones, dropping some. Clonal size and the V and J genes are those of that table, whereas D and trimming came from the DNA. Of fewer than 25,000 clones listed, about 88% were seen once; the top ten hold about 11%. The CDR3 sequence is 14 residues long. Trimming took 3 bases from V and 2 from J, leaving 9 bases between them. From germline, CDR1 is SGHVS and CDR2 FNYEAQ. This TCR was recovered from a human donor in a cohort sampled during active COVID-19. The donor label of this sample is uncertain. The chain joins TRBV7-6 to TRBJ2-3; D is perhaps TRBD2 (6 bases). The sequenced sample consisted of peripheral blood. CDR3 nucleotide sequence: TGTGCCAGCAGCTTTAGCGGAACCACAGATACGCAGTATTTT. Its translation is CASSFSGTTDTQYF.